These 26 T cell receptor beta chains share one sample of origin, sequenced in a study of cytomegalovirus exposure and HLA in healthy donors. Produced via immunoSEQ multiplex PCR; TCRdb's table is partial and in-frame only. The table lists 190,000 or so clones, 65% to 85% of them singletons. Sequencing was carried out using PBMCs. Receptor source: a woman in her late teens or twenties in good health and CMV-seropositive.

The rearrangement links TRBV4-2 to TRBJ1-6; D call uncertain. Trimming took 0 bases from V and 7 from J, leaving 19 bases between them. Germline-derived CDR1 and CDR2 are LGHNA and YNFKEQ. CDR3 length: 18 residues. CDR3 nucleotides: TGTGCCAGCAGCCAAGATCGTGGAATCACGGGTGAGAATTCACCCCTCCACTTT. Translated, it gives CASSQDRGITGENSPLHF.

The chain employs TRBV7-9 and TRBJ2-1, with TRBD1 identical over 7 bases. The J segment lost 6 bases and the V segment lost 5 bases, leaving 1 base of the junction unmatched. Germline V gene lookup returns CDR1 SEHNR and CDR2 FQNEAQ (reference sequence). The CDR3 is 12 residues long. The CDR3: CASSPGGNEQFF. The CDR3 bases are TGTGCCAGCAGCCCAGGGGGCAATGAGCAGTTCTTC. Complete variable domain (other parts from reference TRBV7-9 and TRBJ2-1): DTGVSQNPRHKITKRGQNVTFRCDPISEHNRLYWYRQTLGQGPEFLTYFQNEAQLEKSRLLSDRFSAERPKGSFSTLEIQRTEQGDSAMYLCASSPGGNEQFFGPGTRLTVL.

This CDR3 is CASSHSSMSYEQFF. The CDR3 region has the DNA TGCGCCAGCAGCCATTCAAGTATGAGTTATGAGCAGTTCTTC. V gene TRBV4-3 combines with J gene TRBJ2-1; D not resolved. V was clipped by 3 bases and J by 8 bases, with 14 bases between them. The CDR3 sequence is 14 residues long. Germline V gives CDR1 LGHNA, CDR2 YSLEER.

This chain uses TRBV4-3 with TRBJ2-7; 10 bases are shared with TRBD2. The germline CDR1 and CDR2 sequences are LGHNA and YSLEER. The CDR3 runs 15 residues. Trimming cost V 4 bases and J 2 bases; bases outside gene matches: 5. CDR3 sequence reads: CASSRASGGTYEQYF. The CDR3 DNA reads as TGCGCCAGCAGCCGAGCTAGCGGGGGAACCTACGAGCAGTACTTC.

Here the CDR3 reads CSVEGGATYNEQFF. CDR3 in DNA: TGCAGCGTTGAAGGCGGGGCGACCTACAATGAGCAGTTCTTC. The chain recombines TRBV29-1 with TRBJ2-1; D perhaps matches TRBD2 (6 bases). Trimming shortened V by 1 base and J by 2 bases, and 9 bases separated the two germline ends. The length of the CDR3 is 14 residues. The germline V gene has CDR1 SQVTM and CDR2 ANQGSEA.

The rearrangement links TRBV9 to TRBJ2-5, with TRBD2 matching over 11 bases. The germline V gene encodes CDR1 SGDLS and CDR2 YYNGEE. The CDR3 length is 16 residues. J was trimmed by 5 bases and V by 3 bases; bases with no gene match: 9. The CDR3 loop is CASSALAGGTGETQYF. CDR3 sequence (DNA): TGTGCCAGCAGCGCTCTAGCGGGGGGAACCGGTGAGACCCAGTACTTC.

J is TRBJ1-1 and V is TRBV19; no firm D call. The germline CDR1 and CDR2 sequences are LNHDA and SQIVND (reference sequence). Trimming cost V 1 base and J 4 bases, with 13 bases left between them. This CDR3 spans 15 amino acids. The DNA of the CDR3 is TGTGCCAGTAGTATAGGCTTGGCAGGCCGCACTGAAGCTTTCTTT. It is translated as CASSIGLAGRTEAFF.

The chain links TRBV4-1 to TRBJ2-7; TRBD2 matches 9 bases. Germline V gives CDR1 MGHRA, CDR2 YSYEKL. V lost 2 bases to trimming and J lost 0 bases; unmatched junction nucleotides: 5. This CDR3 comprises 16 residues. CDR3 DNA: TGCGCCAGCAGCCAACATCTAGCGGGGAACTCCTACGAGCAGTACTTC. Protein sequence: CASSQHLAGNSYEQYF.

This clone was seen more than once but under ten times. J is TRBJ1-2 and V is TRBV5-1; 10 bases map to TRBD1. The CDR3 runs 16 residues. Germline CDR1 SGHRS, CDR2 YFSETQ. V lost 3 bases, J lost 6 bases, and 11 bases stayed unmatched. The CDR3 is CASSSLDRGRSHGYTF. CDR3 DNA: TGCGCCAGCAGCTCCCTGGACAGGGGGAGGTCCCATGGCTACACCTTC.

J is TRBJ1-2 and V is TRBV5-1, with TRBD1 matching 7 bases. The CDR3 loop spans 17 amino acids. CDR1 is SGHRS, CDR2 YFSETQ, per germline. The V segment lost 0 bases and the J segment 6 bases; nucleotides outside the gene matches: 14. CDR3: CASSLAGSNGQDDGYTF. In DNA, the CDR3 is TGCGCCAGCAGCTTGGCTGGGTCAAATGGACAGGATGATGGCTACACCTTC.

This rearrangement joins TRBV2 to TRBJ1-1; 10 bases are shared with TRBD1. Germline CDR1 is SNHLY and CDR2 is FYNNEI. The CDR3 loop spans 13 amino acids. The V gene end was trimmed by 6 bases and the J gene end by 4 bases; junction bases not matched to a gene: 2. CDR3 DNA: TGTGCCAGCAGGGACAGGGGGACCACTGAAGCTTTCTTT. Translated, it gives CASRDRGTTEAFF.

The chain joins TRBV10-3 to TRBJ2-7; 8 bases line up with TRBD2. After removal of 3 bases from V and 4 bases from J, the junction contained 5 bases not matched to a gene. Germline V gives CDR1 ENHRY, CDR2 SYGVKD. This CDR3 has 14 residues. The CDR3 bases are TGTGCCATCAGTGAAAGGACTAGCTCGTACGAGCAGTACTTC. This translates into CAISERTSSYEQYF.

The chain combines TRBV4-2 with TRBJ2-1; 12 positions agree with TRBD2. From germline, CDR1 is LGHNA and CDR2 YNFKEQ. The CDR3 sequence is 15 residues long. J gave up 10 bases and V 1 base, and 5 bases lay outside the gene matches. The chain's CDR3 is CASSQATSGGPEQFF. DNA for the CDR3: TGTGCCAGCAGCCAAGCAACTAGCGGGGGGCCCGAGCAGTTCTTC.

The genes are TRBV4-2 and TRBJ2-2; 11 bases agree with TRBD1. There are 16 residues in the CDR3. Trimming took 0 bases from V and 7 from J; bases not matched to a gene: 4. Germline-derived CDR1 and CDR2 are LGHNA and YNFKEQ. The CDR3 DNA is TGTGCCAGCAGCCAAGAGGGGACAGGGGGTATCGGGGAGCTGTTTTTT. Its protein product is CASSQEGTGGIGELFF.

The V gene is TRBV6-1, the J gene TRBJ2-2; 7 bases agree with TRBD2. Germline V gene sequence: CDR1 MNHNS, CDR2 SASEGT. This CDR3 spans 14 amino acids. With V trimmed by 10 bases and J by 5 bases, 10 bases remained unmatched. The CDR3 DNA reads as TGTGCCACCATCCACAGCGGGGAAACCGGGGAGCTGTTTTTT. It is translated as CATIHSGETGELFF.

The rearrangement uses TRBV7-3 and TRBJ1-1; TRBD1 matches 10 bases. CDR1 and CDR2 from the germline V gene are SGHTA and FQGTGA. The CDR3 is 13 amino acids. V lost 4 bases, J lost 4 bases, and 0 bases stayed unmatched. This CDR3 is CASSWDRGTEAFF. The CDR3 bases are TGTGCCAGCAGCTGGGACAGGGGCACTGAAGCTTTCTTT.

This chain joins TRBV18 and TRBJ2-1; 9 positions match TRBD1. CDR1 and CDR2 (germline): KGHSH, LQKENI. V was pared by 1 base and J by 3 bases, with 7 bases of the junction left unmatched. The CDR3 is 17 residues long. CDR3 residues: CASSPLGGTGLYNEQFF. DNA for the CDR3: TGTGCCAGCTCACCACTGGGTGGGACAGGGCTCTACAATGAGCAGTTCTTC.

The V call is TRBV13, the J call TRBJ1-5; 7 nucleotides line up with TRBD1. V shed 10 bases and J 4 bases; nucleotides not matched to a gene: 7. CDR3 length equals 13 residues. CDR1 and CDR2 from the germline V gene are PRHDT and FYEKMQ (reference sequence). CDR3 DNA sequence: TGTGCCACCGACAGGGCCCCAAATCAGCCCCAGCATTTT. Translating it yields CATDRAPNQPQHF.

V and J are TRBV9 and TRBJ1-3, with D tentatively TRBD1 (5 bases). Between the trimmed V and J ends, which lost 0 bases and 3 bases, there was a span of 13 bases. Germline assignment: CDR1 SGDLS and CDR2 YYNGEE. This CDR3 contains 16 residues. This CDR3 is CASSVELQGFGNTIYF. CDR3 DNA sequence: TGTGCCAGCAGCGTAGAACTTCAGGGATTTGGAAACACCATATATTTT.

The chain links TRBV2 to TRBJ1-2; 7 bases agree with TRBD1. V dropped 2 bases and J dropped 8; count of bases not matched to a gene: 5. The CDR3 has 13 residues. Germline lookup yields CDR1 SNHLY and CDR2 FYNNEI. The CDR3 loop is CASSEYLGQGYTF. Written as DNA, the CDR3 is TGTGCCAGCAGTGAATATTTGGGACAGGGCTACACCTTC.

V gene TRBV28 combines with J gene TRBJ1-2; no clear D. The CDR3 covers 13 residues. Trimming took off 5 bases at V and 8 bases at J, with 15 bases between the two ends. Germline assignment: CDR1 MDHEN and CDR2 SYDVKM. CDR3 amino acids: CASSREIRGGYTF. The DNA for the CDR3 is TGTGCCAGCAGTAGAGAAATCCGAGGAGGCTACACCTTC.

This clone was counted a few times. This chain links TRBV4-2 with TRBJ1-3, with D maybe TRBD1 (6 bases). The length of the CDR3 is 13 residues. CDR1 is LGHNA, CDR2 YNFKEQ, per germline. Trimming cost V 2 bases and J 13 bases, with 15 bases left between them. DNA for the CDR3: TGTGCCAGCAGCCAACTAGGACAGCTGGGGATATATTTT. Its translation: CASSQLGQLGIYF.

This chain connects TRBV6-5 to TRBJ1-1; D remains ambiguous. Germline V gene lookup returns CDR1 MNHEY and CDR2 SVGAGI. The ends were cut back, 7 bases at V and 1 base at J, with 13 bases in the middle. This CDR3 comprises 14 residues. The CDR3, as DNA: TGTGCCAGCACATCGTCTGGCCGGAACACTGAAGCTTTCTTT. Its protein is CASTSSGRNTEAFF.

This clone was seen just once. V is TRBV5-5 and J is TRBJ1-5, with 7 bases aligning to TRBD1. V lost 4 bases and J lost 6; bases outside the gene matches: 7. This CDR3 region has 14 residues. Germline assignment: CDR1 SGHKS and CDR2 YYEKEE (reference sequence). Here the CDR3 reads CASSPWDSSQPQHF. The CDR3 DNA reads TGTGCCAGCAGCCCCTGGGACAGCTCTCAGCCCCAGCATTTT.

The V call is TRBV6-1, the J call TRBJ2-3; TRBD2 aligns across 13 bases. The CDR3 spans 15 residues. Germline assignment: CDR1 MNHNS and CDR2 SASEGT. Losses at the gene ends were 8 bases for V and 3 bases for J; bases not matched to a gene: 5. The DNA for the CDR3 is TGTGCCAGCGGTATACTAGCGGGGGGGACAGATACGCAGTATTTT. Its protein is CASGILAGGTDTQYF.

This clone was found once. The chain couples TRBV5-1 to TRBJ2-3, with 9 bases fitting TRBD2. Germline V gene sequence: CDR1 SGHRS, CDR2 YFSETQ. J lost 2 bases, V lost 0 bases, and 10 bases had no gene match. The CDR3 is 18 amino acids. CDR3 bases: TGCGCCAGCAGCTTGGTTCTTAGCGGGGGAGGGGACACAGATACGCAGTATTTT. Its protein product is CASSLVLSGGGDTDTQYF.